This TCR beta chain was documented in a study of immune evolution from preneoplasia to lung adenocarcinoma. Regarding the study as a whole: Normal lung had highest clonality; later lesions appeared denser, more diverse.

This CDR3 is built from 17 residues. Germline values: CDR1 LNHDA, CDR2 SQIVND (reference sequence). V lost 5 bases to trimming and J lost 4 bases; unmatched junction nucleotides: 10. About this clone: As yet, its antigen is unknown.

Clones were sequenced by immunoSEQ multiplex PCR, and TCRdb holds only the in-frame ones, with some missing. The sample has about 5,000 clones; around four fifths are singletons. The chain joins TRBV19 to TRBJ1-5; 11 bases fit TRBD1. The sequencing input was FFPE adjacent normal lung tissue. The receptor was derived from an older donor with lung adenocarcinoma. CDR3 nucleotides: TGTGCCAGTAGTTTCCGGGGACAGGGGGTAGGAAATCAGCCCCAGCATTTT. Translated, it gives CASSFRGQGVGNQPQHF.